These 11 T cell receptor beta chains originate from one sample sequenced in a study of cytomegalovirus exposure and HLA in healthy donors. The PCR made use of 60 Vbeta and 13 Jbeta primers. TCRdb's table, derived via immunoSEQ multiplex PCR, lists solely in-frame clones and lacks some. In the table there are more than 150,000 clones, just under 80% of which are singletons. Sample: PBMCs. The receptors stem from a woman aged 25 to 39 in good health and CMV-seronegative.

The chain carries TRBV7-9 and TRBJ2-5, with a weak D call TRBD2 (7 bases). The CDR3 spans 14 residues. Looked up from germline, CDR1 is SEHNR and CDR2 is FQNEAQ (reference sequence). V was cut by 6 bases and J by 3 bases, with 14 bases left in between. The DNA for the CDR3 is TGTGCCAGCAGAGCCTCGGGGGGCAAAGAGACCCAGTACTTC. Encoded protein: CASRASGGKETQYF.

The CDR3 loop reads CASSQARYRQGNTEAFF. The CDR3 coding sequence is TGTGCCAGCAGCCAAGCGAGATACCGGCAGGGCAACACTGAAGCTTTCTTT. The chain carries TRBV14 and TRBJ1-1; TRBD1 might be the D (5 bases). CDR1 SGHDN and CDR2 FVKESK come from the germline V gene. This CDR3 has 17 residues. The V end lost 1 base, the J end lost 2 bases, and 17 bases lay between the germline ends.

The chain joins TRBV10-1 to TRBJ1-1; D may be TRBD1 (6 bases). CDR1 is WNHNN and CDR2 is SYGVQD in the germline V gene (reference sequence). V lost 5 bases, J lost 0 bases, and 10 bases lay in between. This CDR3 region has 14 residues. CDR3 sequence: CASSTGSMNTEAFF. The CDR3 DNA is TGCGCCAGCAGTACAGGGTCTATGAACACTGAAGCTTTCTTT.

The CDR3 nucleotides are TGCGCCAGCAGCTTTGGACAGGGACCCACAGATACGCAGTATTTT. It specifies CASSFGQGPTDTQYF. The chain carries TRBV5-1 and TRBJ2-3, with TRBD1 matching over 8 bases. In germline, CDR1 is SGHRS, CDR2 YFSETQ. CDR3 length: 15 residues. V gave up 2 bases and J gave up 2 bases; unmatched junction bases: 4. The whole variable domain, filled in from reference TRBV5-1 and TRBJ2-3, reads KAGVTQTPRYLIKTRGQQVTLSCSPISGHRSVSWYQQTPGQGLQFLFEYFSETQRNKGNFPGRFSGRQFSNSRSEMNVSTLELGDSALYLCASSFGQGPTDTQYFGPGTRLTVL.

The chain employs TRBV9 and TRBJ1-2; D unresolved. The CDR3 covers 12 residues. Trimming shortened V by 3 bases and J by 5 bases, and 8 bases separated the two germline ends. CDR1 and CDR2 from the germline V gene are SGDLS and YYNGEE. CDR3 sequence (DNA): TGTGCCAGCAGCGCAGGAGGGTATGGCTACACCTTC. Translated, it gives CASSAGGYGYTF.

Note on this clone: The sample carries other DNA sequences with the same CDR3. The chain couples TRBV9 to TRBJ1-1; TRBD1 might be the D (5 bases). Germline CDR1 SGDLS, CDR2 YYNGEE. Trimming removed 0 bases at V and 0 bases at J, with 9 bases between. The CDR3 has 15 residues. The CDR3: CASSVEGLMNTEAFF. DNA for the CDR3: TGTGCCAGCAGCGTAGAGGGACTGATGAACACTGAAGCTTTCTTT.

The chain links TRBV10-1 to TRBJ2-3; 15 bases are a match to TRBD2. J lost 6 bases, V lost 5 bases, and 3 bases had no gene match. Germline V gene sequence: CDR1 WNHNN, CDR2 SYGVQD (reference sequence). This CDR3 contains 15 residues. For the CDR3, the DNA is TGCGCCAGCAGTAGGACTAGCGGGGGGGTCGATACGCAGTATTTT. Residues: CASSRTSGGVDTQYF.

The V call is TRBV27, the J call TRBJ2-1, with 8 bases lining up with TRBD2. The V gene's germline CDR1 is MNHEY and CDR2 SMNVEV (reference sequence). The junction had 7 bases not matched to a gene; V was cut back by 3 bases and J by 0 bases. The CDR3 runs 17 residues. The CDR3 DNA follows: TGTGCCAGCAGTTTTGGGGGACGGGGGGGCTCCTACAATGAGCAGTTCTTC. It encodes CASSFGGRGGSYNEQFF.

The gene calls are TRBV30 and TRBJ1-6; D is perhaps TRBD1 (6 bases). The CDR3 loop spans 17 amino acids. The V end lost 4 bases, the J end lost 4 bases, and 20 bases lay between the germline ends. Germline V gene data show CDR1 as GTSNPN and CDR2 as SVGIG (reference sequence). The CDR3 spells CAWTRSRDKPYNSPLHF. The CDR3 DNA reads TGTGCCTGGACCCGCTCCCGGGACAAACCTTATAATTCACCCCTCCACTTT. The full variable domain, rest sourced from reference TRBV30 and TRBJ1-6, is SQTIHQWPATLVQPVGSPLSLECTVEGTSNPNLYWYRQAAGRGLQLLFYSVGIGQISSEVPQNLSASRPQDRQFILSSKKLLLSDSGFYLCAWTRSRDKPYNSPLHFGNGTRLTVT.

This clone was seen more than once but under ten times. The V gene is TRBV30, the J gene TRBJ2-2, with TRBD2 as a possible D gene (6 bases). Trimming stripped 0 bases from V and 8 bases from J, with 10 bases between. This CDR3 contains 13 residues. Germline CDR1 reads GTSNPN; CDR2 reads SVGIG (reference sequence). CDR3: CAWSVARGGELFF. The CDR3 DNA reads as TGTGCCTGGAGTGTGGCCCGGGGGGGGGAGCTGTTTTTT.

The chain joins TRBV7-8 to TRBJ2-5, with a tentative D call TRBD2 (6 bases). CDR3 length: 14 residues. Germline CDR1 is SGHVS and CDR2 is FQNEAQ. Trimming pared 5 bases from V and 5 bases from J, leaving 15 bases between. CDR3 DNA: TGTGCCAGCAGCGTAGGGGACTCAGGGGAGACCCAGTACTTC. Translating it yields CASSVGDSGETQYF.